This record concerns one TCR beta chain sequence. This entry belongs to a study of T cell responses to AZD1222 COVID-19 vaccine. Only in-frame clones appear in the TCRdb table, and some are missing; sequencing was by immunoSEQ multiplex PCR. The table records roughly 160,000 clones, over 75% of them present only once. With 6 bases clipped from V and 5 bases from J, the junction kept 4 bases outside the gene matches. Germline V gene data show CDR1 as ENHRY and CDR2 as SYGVKD. CDR3 length: 13 residues. The clonotype originates from an adult who received the AZD1222 COVID-19 vaccine. The genes are TRBV10-3 and TRBJ2-3, with 8 positions matching TRBD2. Here the sequenced sample was peripheral blood, taken 28 days after the second AZD1222 dose. The CDR3 nucleotides are TGTGCCATCAGCGGGGGGGCCGAAGATACGCAGTATTTT. This codes for CAISGGAEDTQYF.